The sequence of this T cell receptor beta chain was determined in a study of CXCR3-negative and CXCR3-positive naive CD8 T cells. cDNA libraries for TRB were generated by 5' RACE incorporating UMI labels. TCRdb reworked the 5' RACE reads into one entry per CDR3 protein, no DNA. Recorded here are some 150,000 distinct CDR3 sequences; the top ten clones represent around 0.28%. General study results and limits: Both naive subsets had comparably high diversity; memory CD8+ cells much lower. When CXCR3-positive naive cells were set against CXCR3-negative naive cells, the former had more hydrophobic TRB CDR3s.

Germline-derived CDR1 and CDR2 are GTSNPN and SVGIG (reference sequence). The CDR3 covers 14 residues. Comments on this clonotype: Its target is unknown.

CD45RO-CCR7+CD27+CD95- expression identified naive CD8+ T cells. This chain uses TRBV30 with TRBJ1-1. The sequence derives from a human donor in good health. Some clones in this sample may be carry-over from other donors' samples. The sample taken for sequencing was naive CXCR3+ CD8+ T cells from blood. Stated subset: CD45RO-CCR7+CD27+CD95- naive CD8+ T cells expressing CXCR3 (TNR3+). The CDR3 protein is CACGVQGLGTEAFF.